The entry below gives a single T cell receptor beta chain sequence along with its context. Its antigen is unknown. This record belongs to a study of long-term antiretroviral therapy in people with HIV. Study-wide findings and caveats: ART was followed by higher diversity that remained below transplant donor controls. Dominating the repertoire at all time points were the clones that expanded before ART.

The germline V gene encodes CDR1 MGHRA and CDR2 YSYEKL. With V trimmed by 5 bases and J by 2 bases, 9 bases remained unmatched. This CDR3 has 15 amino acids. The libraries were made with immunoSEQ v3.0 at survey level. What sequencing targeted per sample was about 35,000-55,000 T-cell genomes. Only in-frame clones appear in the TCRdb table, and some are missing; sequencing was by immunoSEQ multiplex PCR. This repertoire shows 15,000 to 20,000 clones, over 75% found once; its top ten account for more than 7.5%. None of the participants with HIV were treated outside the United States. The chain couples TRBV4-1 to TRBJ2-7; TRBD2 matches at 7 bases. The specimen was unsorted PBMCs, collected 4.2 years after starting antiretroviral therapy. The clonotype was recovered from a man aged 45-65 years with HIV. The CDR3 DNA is TGCGCCAGCAGCTACTCTTCGGGGGGTACCTACGAGCAGTACTTC. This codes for CASSYSSGGTYEQYF.